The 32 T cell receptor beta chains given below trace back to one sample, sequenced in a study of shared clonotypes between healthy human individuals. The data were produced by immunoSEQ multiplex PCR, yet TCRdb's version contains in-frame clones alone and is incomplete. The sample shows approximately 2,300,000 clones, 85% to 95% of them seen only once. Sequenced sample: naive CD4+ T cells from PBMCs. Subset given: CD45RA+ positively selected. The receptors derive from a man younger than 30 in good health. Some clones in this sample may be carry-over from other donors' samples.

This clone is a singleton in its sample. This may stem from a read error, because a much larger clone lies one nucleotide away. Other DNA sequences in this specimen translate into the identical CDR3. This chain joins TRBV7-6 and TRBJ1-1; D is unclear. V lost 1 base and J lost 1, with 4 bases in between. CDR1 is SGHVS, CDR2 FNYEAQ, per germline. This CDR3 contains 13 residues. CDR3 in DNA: TGTGCCAGCAGCTTAGAGAGGAACACTGAAGCTTTCTTT. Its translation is CASSLERNTEAFF.

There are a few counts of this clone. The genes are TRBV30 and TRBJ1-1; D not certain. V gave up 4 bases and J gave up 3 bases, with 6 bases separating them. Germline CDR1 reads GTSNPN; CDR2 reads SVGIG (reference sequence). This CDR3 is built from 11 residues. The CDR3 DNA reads TGTGCCTGGAAGGATTACACTGAAGCTTTCTTT. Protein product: CAWKDYTEAFF. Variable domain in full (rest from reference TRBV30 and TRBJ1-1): SQTIHQWPATLVQPVGSPLSLECTVEGTSNPNLYWYRQAAGRGLQLLFYSVGIGQISSEVPQNLSASRPQDRQFILSSKKLLLSDSGFYLCAWKDYTEAFFGQGTRLTVV.

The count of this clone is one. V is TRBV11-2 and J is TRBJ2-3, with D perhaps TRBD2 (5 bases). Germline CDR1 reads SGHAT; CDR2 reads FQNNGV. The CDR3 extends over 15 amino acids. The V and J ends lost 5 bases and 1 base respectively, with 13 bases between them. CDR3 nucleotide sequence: TGTGCCAGCAGCCCCATCTTGAGGGGCACAGATACGCAGTATTTT. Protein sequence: CASSPILRGTDTQYF.

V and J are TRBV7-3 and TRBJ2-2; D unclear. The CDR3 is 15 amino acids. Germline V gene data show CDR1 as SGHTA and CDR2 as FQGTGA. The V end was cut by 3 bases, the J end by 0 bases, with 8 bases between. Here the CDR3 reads CASSFVRTNTGELFF. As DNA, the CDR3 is TGTGCCAGCAGCTTTGTACGGACGAACACCGGGGAGCTGTTTTTT. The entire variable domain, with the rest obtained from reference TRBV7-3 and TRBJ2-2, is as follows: GAGVSQTPSNKVTEKGKYVELRCDPISGHTALYWYRQSLGQGPEFLIYFQGTGAADDSGLPNDRFFAVRPEGSVSTLKIQRTERGDSAVYLCASSFVRTNTGELFFGEGSRLTVL.

CDR3 DNA sequence: TGTGCCAGCAGTGACCCCCTAGCGTTCCTTCAGTACTTC. It specifies CASSDPLAFLQYF. V usage is TRBV2 and J usage is TRBJ2-4; D is perhaps TRBD2 (6 bases). The CDR3 loop spans 13 amino acids. Trimming left V 3 bases short and J 11 bases short, with 14 bases between. Germline values: CDR1 SNHLY, CDR2 FYNNEI.

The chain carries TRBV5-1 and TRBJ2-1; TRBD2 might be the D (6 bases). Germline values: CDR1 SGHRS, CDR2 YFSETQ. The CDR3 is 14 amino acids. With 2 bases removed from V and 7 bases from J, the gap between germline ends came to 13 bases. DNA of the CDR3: TGCGCCAGCAGCTTTTCTCTAGCGAGTAATGAGCAGTTCTTC. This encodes CASSFSLASNEQFF.

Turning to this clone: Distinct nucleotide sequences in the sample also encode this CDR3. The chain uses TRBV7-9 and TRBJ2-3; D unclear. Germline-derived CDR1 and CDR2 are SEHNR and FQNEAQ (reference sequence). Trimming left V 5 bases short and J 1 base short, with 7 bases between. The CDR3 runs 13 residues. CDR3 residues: CASSRVGTDTQYF. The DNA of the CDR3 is TGTGCCAGCAGCCGGGTAGGCACAGATACGCAGTATTTT.

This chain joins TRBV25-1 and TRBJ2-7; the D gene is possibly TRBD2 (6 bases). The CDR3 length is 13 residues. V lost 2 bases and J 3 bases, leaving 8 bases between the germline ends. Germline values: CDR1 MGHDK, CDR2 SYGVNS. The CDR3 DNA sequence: TGTGCCAGCAGTGAACTGGAGGGCTACGAGCAGTACTTC. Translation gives CASSELEGYEQYF.

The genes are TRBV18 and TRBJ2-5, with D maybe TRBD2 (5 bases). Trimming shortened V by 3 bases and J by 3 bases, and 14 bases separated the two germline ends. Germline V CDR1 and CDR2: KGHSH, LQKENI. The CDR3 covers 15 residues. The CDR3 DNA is TGTGCCAGCTCACCTAGCGTGTCAGCCGAAGAGACCCAGTACTTC. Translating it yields CASSPSVSAEETQYF.

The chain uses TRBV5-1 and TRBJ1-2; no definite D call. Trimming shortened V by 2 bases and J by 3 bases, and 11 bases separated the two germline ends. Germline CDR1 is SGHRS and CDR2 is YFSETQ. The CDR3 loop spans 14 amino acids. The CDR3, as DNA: TGCGCCAGCAGCTTAGCCCAGAGGGACTATGGCTACACCTTC. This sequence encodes CASSLAQRDYGYTF.

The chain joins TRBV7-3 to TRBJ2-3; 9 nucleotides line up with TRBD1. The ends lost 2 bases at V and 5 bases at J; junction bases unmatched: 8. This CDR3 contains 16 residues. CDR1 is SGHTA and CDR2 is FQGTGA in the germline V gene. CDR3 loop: CASSLVGTGPGDTQYF. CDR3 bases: TGTGCCAGCAGCTTAGTTGGGACAGGGCCTGGAGATACGCAGTATTTT.

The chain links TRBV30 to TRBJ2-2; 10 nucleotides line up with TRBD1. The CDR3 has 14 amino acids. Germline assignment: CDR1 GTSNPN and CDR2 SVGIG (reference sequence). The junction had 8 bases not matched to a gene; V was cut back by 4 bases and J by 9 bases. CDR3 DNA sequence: TGTGCCTGGACAAGGACAGGGGGAGTTTGGGAGCTGTTTTTT. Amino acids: CAWTRTGGVWELFF.

The CDR3 DNA is TGTGCCAGCAGCCGTGACAGGGCGACCTATGGCTACACCTTC. Translating it yields CASSRDRATYGYTF. This sequence joins TRBV7-2 and TRBJ1-2; 7 bases match TRBD1. This CDR3 is 14 amino acids long. Germline values: CDR1 SGHTA, CDR2 FQGNSA. Trimming removed 5 bases from V and 4 bases from J; junction bases left unmatched: 7.

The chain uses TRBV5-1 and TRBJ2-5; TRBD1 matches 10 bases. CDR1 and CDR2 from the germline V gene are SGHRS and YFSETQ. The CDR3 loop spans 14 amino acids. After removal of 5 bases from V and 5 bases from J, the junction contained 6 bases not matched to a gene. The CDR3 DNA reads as TGCGCCAGCAGGTGGGGACAGGGGTCCGAGACCCAGTACTTC. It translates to CASRWGQGSETQYF.

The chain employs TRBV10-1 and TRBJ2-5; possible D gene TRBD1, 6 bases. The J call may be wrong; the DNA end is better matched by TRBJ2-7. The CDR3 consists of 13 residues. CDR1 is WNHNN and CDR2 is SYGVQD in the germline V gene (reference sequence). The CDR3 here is CASSTYRVGEQYF. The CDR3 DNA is TGCGCCAGCAGCACCTACAGGGTTGGCGAGCAGTACTTC.

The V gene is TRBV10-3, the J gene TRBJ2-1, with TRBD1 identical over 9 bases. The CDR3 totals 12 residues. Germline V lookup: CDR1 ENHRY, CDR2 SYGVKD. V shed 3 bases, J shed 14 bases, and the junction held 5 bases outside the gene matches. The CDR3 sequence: CAISETGGVEFF. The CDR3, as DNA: TGTGCCATCAGTGAAACAGGGGGCGTTGAGTTCTTC.

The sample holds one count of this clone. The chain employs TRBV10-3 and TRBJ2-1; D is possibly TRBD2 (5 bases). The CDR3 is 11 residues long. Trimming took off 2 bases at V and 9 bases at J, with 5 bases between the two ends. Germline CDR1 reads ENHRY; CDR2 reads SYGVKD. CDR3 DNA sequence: TGTGCCATCAGTGAGGCGGGTGAGCAGTTCTTC. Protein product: CAISEAGEQFF.

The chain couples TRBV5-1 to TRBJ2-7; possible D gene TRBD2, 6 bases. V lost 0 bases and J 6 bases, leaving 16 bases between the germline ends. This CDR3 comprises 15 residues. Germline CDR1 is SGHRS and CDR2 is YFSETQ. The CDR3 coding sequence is TGCGCCAGCAGCTTGGGTGTAGCAGGAGGGTCCGAGCAGTACTTC. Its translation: CASSLGVAGGSEQYF.

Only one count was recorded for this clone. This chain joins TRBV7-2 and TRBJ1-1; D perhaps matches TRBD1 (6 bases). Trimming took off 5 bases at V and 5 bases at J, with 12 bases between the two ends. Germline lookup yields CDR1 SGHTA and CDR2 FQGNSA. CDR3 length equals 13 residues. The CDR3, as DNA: TGTGCCAGCAGCGGAAGGGGGGGGACTGAAGCTTTCTTT. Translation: CASSGRGGTEAFF.

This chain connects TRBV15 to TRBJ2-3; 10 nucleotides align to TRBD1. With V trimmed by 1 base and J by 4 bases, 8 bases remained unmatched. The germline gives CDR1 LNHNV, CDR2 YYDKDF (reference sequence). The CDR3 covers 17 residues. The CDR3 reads CATSRASGTGAADTQYF. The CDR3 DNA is TGTGCCACCAGCAGAGCCTCCGGGACAGGGGCGGCAGATACGCAGTATTTT.

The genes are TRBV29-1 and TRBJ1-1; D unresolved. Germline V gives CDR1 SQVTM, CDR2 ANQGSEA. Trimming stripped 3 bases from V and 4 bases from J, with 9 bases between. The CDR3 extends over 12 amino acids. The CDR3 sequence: CSVDTVPTEAFF. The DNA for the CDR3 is TGCAGCGTTGACACGGTACCCACTGAAGCTTTCTTT.

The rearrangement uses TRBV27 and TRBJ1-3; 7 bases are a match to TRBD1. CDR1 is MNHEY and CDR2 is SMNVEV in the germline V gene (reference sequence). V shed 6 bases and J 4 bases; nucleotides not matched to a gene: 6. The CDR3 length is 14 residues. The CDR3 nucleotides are TGTGCCAGCAGCCAGACAGGGTCCGGAAACACCATATATTTT. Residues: CASSQTGSGNTIYF.

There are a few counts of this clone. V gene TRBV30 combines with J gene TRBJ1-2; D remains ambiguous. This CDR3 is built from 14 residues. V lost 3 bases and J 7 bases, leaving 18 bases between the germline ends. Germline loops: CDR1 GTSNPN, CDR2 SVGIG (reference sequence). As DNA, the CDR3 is TGTGCCTGGAGACCTCCCCCAGTGAGTGTTGGCTACACCTTC. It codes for CAWRPPPVSVGYTF.

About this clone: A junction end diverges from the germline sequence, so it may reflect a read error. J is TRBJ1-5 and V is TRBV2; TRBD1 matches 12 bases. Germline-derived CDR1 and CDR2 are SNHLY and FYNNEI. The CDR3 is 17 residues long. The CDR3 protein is CASSEASGTGGAQPQHF. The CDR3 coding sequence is TGTGCCAGCAGCGAAGCAAGTGGGACAGGGGGCGCGCAGCCCCAGCATTTT.

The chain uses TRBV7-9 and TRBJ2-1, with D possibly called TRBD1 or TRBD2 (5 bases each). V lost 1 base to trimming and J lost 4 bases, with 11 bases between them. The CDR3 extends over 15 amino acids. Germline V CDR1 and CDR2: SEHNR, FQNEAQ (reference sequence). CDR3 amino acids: CASSLGGVQYNEQFF. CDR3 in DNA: TGTGCCAGCAGCTTAGGAGGGGTTCAATACAATGAGCAGTTCTTC.

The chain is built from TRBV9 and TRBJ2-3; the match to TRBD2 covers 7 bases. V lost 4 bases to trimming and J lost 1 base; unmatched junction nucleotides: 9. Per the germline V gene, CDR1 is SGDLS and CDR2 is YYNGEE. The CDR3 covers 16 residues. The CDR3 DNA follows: TGTGCCAGCAGCTATAATGCGGGAGTTGGCACAGATACGCAGTATTTT. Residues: CASSYNAGVGTDTQYF.

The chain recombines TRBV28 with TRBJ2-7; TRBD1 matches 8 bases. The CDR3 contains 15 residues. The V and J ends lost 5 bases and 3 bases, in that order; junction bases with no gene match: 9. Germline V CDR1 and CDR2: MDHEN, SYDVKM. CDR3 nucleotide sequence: TGTGCCAGCAGTGCGAGGACAGGGCCGCTCTACGAGCAGTACTTC. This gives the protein CASSARTGPLYEQYF.

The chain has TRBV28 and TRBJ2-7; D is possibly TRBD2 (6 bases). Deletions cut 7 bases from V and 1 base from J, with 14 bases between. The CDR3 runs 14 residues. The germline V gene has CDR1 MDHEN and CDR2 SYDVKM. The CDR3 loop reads CASISAGGSYEQYF. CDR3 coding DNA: TGTGCCAGCATATCCGCCGGGGGTTCCTACGAGCAGTACTTC.

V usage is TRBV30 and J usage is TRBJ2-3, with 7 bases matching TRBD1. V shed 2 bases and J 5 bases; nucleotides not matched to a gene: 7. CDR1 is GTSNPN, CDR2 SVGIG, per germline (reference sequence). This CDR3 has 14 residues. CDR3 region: CAWSPQGGRDTQYF. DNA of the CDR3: TGTGCCTGGAGTCCCCAAGGGGGCCGAGATACGCAGTATTTT.

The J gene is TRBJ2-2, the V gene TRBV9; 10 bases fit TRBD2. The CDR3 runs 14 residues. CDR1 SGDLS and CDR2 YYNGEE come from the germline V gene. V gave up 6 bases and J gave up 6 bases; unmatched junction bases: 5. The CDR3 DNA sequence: TGTGCCAGCAACCCGGGACTAGCGTCCGGGGAGCTGTTTTTT. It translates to CASNPGLASGELFF. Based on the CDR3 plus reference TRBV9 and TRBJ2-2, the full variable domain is DSGVTQTPKHLITATGQRVTLRCSPRSGDLSVYWYQQSLDQGLQFLIQYYNGEERAKGNILERFSAQQFPDLHSELNLSSLELGDSALYFCASNPGLASGELFFGEGSRLTVL.

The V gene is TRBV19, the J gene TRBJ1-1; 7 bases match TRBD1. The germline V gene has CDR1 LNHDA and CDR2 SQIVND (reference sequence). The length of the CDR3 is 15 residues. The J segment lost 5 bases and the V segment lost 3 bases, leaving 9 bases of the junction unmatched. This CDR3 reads CASSIRTQGGTEAFF. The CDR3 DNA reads TGTGCCAGTAGTATTCGAACCCAGGGGGGGACTGAAGCTTTCTTT.

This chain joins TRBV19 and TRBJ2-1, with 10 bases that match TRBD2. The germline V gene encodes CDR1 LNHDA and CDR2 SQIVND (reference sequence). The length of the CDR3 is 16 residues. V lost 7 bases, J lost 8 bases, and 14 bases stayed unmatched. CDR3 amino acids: CASMSQASGSFDEQFF. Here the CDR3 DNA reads TGTGCCAGTATGTCCCAAGCTAGCGGGAGTTTCGATGAGCAGTTCTTC.